This T cell receptor (beta chain) appears in the sequencing data of a study of OX40 agonist ivuxolimab in advanced cancers. On the study more broadly: Intravenous ivuxolimab at 0.01 to 10 mg/kg was given to patients every 2 weeks. In three patients, partial responses were observed, one with hepatocellular carcinoma and two with cutaneous melanoma.

Assay used: immunoSEQ multiplex PCR; TCRdb lists only in-frame clones, some missing. This table has 15,000 to 20,000 clones, 70% to 90% appearing once. The CDR3 contains 16 residues. Germline V gene lookup returns CDR1 MGHRA and CDR2 YSYEKL. V dropped 1 base and J dropped 0 bases, with 12 bases sitting between them. Concerning this clone: Antigen specificity is unknown.

Study results and caveats: Relative to CD4+, CD8+ T cells held more expanded clones on average.

This TCR derives from an adult with an advanced solid tumor such as melanoma, head and neck, liver or kidney cancer. J is TRBJ1-2 and V is TRBV4-1; D not resolved. Specimen: CD4+ or CD8+ T cells sorted from blood, collected in a trial of the OX40 agonist ivuxolimab. The CDR3 coding sequence is TGCGCCAGCAGCCAAGTGGCCCTTCCAGCTAACTATGGCTACACCTTC. Protein: CASSQVALPANYGYTF.